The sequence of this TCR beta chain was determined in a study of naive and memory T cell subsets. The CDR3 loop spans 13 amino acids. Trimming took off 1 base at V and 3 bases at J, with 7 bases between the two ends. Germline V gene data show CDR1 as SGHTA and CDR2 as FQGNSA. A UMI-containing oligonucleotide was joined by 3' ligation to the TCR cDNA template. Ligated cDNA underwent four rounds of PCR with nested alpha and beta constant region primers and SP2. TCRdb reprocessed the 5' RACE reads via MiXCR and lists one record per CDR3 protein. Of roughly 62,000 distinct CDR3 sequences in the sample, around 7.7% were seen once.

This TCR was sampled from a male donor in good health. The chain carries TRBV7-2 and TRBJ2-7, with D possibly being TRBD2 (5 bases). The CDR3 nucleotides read TGTGCCAGCAGCTTAGTCGAGGGCTACGAGCAGTACTTC. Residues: CASSLVEGYEQYF.